The 27 T cell receptor beta chains in this list originate from one sample, sequenced in a study of shared clonotypes between healthy human individuals. The assay was immunoSEQ multiplex PCR, and TCRdb's table has in-frame clones only and misses some. The sample has approximately 1.5 million clones; under 99% are singletons. Sequencing used naive CD4+ T cells sorted from blood. Regarding subset: CD45RA+ positively selected. The source of these receptors is a man under 40 in good health.

The J gene is TRBJ1-2, the V gene TRBV9, with D hard to call. The CDR3 is 13 amino acids. V lost 6 bases, J lost 3 bases, and 12 bases lay in between. Germline V lookup: CDR1 SGDLS, CDR2 YYNGEE. The CDR3 DNA reads TGTGCCAGCACCCCTACCCTTGACTATGGCTACACCTTC. Its translation: CASTPTLDYGYTF. Complete variable domain (other parts from reference TRBV9 and TRBJ1-2): DSGVTQTPKHLITATGQRVTLRCSPRSGDLSVYWYQQSLDQGLQFLIQYYNGEERAKGNILERFSAQQFPDLHSELNLSSLELGDSALYFCASTPTLDYGYTFGSGTRLTVV.

V usage is TRBV6-6 and J usage is TRBJ2-7, with D possibly matching TRBD1 (6 bases). The CDR3 spans 13 residues. Germline V gene data show CDR1 as MNHNY and CDR2 as SVGAGI (reference sequence). V dropped 5 bases and J dropped 4 bases, with 12 bases sitting between them. The CDR3 loop is CASSPGQMYEQYF. The CDR3 bases are TGTGCCAGCAGTCCAGGACAGATGTACGAGCAGTACTTC.

This clone is a singleton in its sample. The V and J genes are TRBV4-2 and TRBJ2-5, with D tentatively TRBD1 (8 bases). The germline CDR1 and CDR2 sequences are LGHNA and YNFKEQ. V shed 6 bases and J shed 0 bases, with 17 bases lying between them. The CDR3 contains 16 residues. CDR3 in amino acids: CASRQGGPGNQETQYF. In DNA form, the CDR3 reads TGTGCCAGCAGACAGGGGGGGCCCGGAAACCAAGAGACCCAGTACTTC.

This chain joins TRBV27 and TRBJ2-7; D uncertain. V was cut by 5 bases and J by 2 bases, with 16 bases left in between. The CDR3 sequence is 15 residues long. CDR1 is MNHEY and CDR2 is SMNVEV in the germline V gene (reference sequence). CDR3 DNA sequence: TGTGCCAGCAGTCCCCTAAGCCTGACCACCTACGAGCAGTACTTC. Amino acid sequence: CASSPLSLTTYEQYF.

V gene TRBV2 combines with J gene TRBJ2-2; 9 bases fit TRBD1. CDR3 size: 14 residues. Losses at the gene ends were 9 bases for V and 5 bases for J; bases not matched to a gene: 7. Germline CDR1 reads SNHLY; CDR2 reads FYNNEI. The CDR3 here is CASRQGEGTGELFF. The CDR3 DNA sequence: TGTGCCAGTCGACAGGGGGAAGGGACCGGGGAGCTGTTTTTT.

This clone was seen only once. This chain uses TRBV30 with TRBJ2-7, with D unclear. CDR1 and CDR2 from the germline V gene are GTSNPN and SVGIG (reference sequence). The ends were cut back, 3 bases at V and 2 bases at J, with 11 bases in the middle. The CDR3 totals 13 residues. In DNA form, the CDR3 reads TGTGCCTGGAGGCGGCAGGCCACCTACGAGCAGTACTTC. Its protein product is CAWRRQATYEQYF.

The chain joins TRBV28 to TRBJ1-5; 11 bases match TRBD1. The junction had 9 bases not matched to a gene; V was cut back by 7 bases and J by 4 bases. The CDR3 extends over 16 amino acids. Germline-derived CDR1 and CDR2 are MDHEN and SYDVKM. Written as DNA, the CDR3 is TGTGCCAGCATTCCAGATGGGACAGGGGGGAATCAGCCCCAGCATTTT. Protein sequence: CASIPDGTGGNQPQHF.

The rearrangement joins TRBV9 to TRBJ2-3; D tentatively fits TRBD1 or TRBD2 (6 bases each). Trimming removed 3 bases at V and 2 bases at J, with 19 bases between. Germline lookup yields CDR1 SGDLS and CDR2 YYNGEE. The CDR3 extends over 17 amino acids. The CDR3 here is CASSASALAGDTDTQYF. The CDR3 nucleotides read TGTGCCAGCAGCGCTAGCGCCTTAGCAGGGGACACAGATACGCAGTATTTT.

This clone is a singleton in its sample. The rearrangement joins TRBV5-1 to TRBJ2-7; D gene ambiguous. V lost 0 bases to trimming and J lost 5 bases, with 18 bases between them. Germline V gene sequence: CDR1 SGHRS, CDR2 YFSETQ. CDR3 size: 16 residues. The chain's CDR3 is CASSLDYAITQNEQYF. The CDR3 region has the DNA TGCGCCAGCAGCTTGGATTACGCGATCACCCAAAACGAGCAGTACTTC.

The CDR3 DNA reads as TGTGCCAGCAGCTCGGACAGGGGGCTGGACAATGAGCAGTTCTTC. Amino acid sequence: CASSSDRGLDNEQFF. This sequence joins TRBV5-5 and TRBJ2-1; TRBD1 matches 11 bases. The CDR3 is 15 residues long. J gave up 5 bases and V 3 bases, and 4 bases lay outside the gene matches. In germline, CDR1 is SGHKS, CDR2 YYEKEE (reference sequence).

This chain joins TRBV7-9 and TRBJ1-2, with TRBD1 matching over 7 bases. The V gene end was trimmed by 2 bases and the J gene end by 7 bases; junction bases not matched to a gene: 7. Germline values: CDR1 SEHNR, CDR2 FQNEAQ (reference sequence). The CDR3 spans 14 residues. CDR3 sequence reads: CASSLIQGRGGYTF. The CDR3 bases are TGTGCCAGCAGCTTAATACAGGGGCGCGGTGGCTACACCTTC.

The chain links TRBV18 to TRBJ1-5; D gene uncertain. CDR1 is KGHSH and CDR2 is LQKENI in the germline V gene. V was pared by 0 bases and J by 1 base, with 7 bases between. The CDR3 extends over 15 amino acids. CDR3 residues: CASSPPVRSNQPQHF. The DNA of the CDR3 is TGTGCCAGCTCACCACCGGTCAGAAGCAATCAGCCCCAGCATTTT.

The chain joins TRBV19 to TRBJ2-7; D unclear. Per the germline V gene, CDR1 is LNHDA and CDR2 is SQIVND (reference sequence). CDR3 length equals 14 residues. V lost 3 bases and J 2 bases, leaving 11 bases between the germline ends. The CDR3 nucleotides are TGTGCCAGTAGTATGAGTGGTCTTCCCTACGAGCAGTACTTC. Translating gives CASSMSGLPYEQYF.

The J gene is TRBJ2-1, the V gene TRBV25-1; 9 bases map to TRBD1. Trimming cost V 11 bases and J 5 bases; bases outside gene matches: 7. Germline CDR1 is MGHDK and CDR2 is SYGVNS. This CDR3 comprises 13 residues. Written as DNA, the CDR3 is TGTGCCGGACAGGGGTTCGGGCACAATGAGCAGTTCTTC. It codes for CAGQGFGHNEQFF.

The V and J genes are TRBV7-3 and TRBJ2-7, with D possibly being TRBD1 (6 bases). CDR1 SGHTA and CDR2 FQGTGA come from the germline V gene. The CDR3 is made up of 14 amino acids. Trimming took 6 bases from V and 2 from J, leaving 14 bases between them. The CDR3 loop is CASSPGHPPYEQYF. CDR3 nucleotide sequence: TGTGCCAGCAGTCCGGGACACCCCCCCTACGAGCAGTACTTC. Full variable domain (rest looked up from reference TRBV7-3 and TRBJ2-7): GAGVSQTPSNKVTEKGKYVELRCDPISGHTALYWYRQSLGQGPEFLIYFQGTGAADDSGLPNDRFFAVRPEGSVSTLKIQRTERGDSAVYLCASSPGHPPYEQYFGPGTRLTVT.

Of note for this clone: The same CDR3 is also encoded by other DNA sequences in this sample. The chain links TRBV5-1 to TRBJ2-5, with 14 bases identical to TRBD2. The CDR3 is made up of 16 amino acids. The germline V gene encodes CDR1 SGHRS and CDR2 YFSETQ. The J segment lost 5 bases and the V segment lost 4 bases, leaving 7 bases of the junction unmatched. CDR3 nucleotide sequence: TGCGCCAGCAGCCTGGGACTAGCGGGAGTACAGGAGACCCAGTACTTC. It is translated as CASSLGLAGVQETQYF.

Of note for this clone: Other DNA sequences in this specimen translate into the identical CDR3. The chain links TRBV28 to TRBJ2-7, with 9 positions matching TRBD1. The CDR3 loop spans 14 amino acids. V lost 6 bases and J lost 0; bases outside the gene matches: 3. The V gene's germline CDR1 is MDHEN and CDR2 SYDVKM. The CDR3 loop reads CASRGQGSSYEQYF. CDR3 DNA: TGTGCCAGCAGGGGACAGGGAAGCTCCTACGAGCAGTACTTC.

A note on this clone: Distinct nucleotide sequences in the sample also encode this CDR3. CDR3 nucleotides: TGCGCCAGCAGCTTGCCGACAGATACGCAGTATTTT. Translating it yields CASSLPTDTQYF. The chain employs TRBV5-1 and TRBJ2-3; no reliable D call. V was trimmed by 1 base and J by 3 bases, leaving 3 bases between them. The CDR3 length is 12 residues. Germline CDR1 and CDR2: SGHRS and YFSETQ. The whole variable domain, remainder taken from reference TRBV5-1 and TRBJ2-3, is KAGVTQTPRYLIKTRGQQVTLSCSPISGHRSVSWYQQTPGQGLQFLFEYFSETQRNKGNFPGRFSGRQFSNSRSEMNVSTLELGDSALYLCASSLPTDTQYFGPGTRLTVL.

V and J are TRBV30 and TRBJ1-2, with a possible D match to TRBD1 (6 bases). V lost 4 bases and J lost 2, with 11 bases in between. Per the germline V gene, CDR1 is GTSNPN and CDR2 is SVGIG (reference sequence). This CDR3 is built from 13 residues. DNA for the CDR3: TGTGCCTGGATTAGACAGGCCAACTATGGCTACACCTTC. Translated, it gives CAWIRQANYGYTF.

V is TRBV10-3 and J is TRBJ1-4; D remains unclear. Trimming removed 10 bases from V and 1 base from J, with 10 bases in between. This CDR3 is 13 amino acids long. CDR1 and CDR2 (germline): ENHRY, SYGVKD. In DNA, the CDR3 is TGTGCCACCGGTGGCGGAACTAATGAAAAACTGTTTTTT. The encoded protein is CATGGGTNEKLFF.

The chain recombines TRBV14 with TRBJ1-1; D is possibly TRBD1 (5 bases). Germline values: CDR1 SGHDN, CDR2 FVKESK. The CDR3 spans 16 residues. The V gene lost 0 bases and the J gene lost 0 bases, with 11 bases spanning the gap. The CDR3 bases are TGTGCCAGCAGCCAAGAACTGACAGCCATGAACACTGAAGCTTTCTTT. Translation: CASSQELTAMNTEAFF.

V and J are TRBV11-3 and TRBJ2-5; TRBD1 might be the D (6 bases). Germline V gene data show CDR1 as SGHNT and CDR2 as YENEEA. The CDR3 consists of 16 residues. Trimming took 5 bases from V and 10 from J, leaving 26 bases between them. The CDR3 loop reads CASSPQFSASKGDQYF. CDR3 nucleotide sequence: TGTGCCAGCAGCCCTCAATTTTCGGCTAGCAAGGGGGACCAGTACTTC.

The CDR3 DNA reads TGTGCCAGTAGTCCCTGGGGGCAGGGGGCGCGTGTCCAGACCCAGTACTTC. This codes for CASSPWGQGARVQTQYF. The V and J genes are TRBV19 and TRBJ2-5; 8 nucleotides line up with TRBD1. Germline-derived CDR1 and CDR2 are LNHDA and SQIVND (reference sequence). This CDR3 region has 17 residues. V dropped 5 bases and J dropped 6; count of bases not matched to a gene: 17.

The count of this clone is one. The V call is TRBV6-5, the J call TRBJ1-3, with 7 positions matching TRBD1. The CDR3 length is 14 residues. Germline lookup yields CDR1 MNHEY and CDR2 SVGAGI. Unmatched junction bases numbered 6, after V lost 6 bases and J lost 4 bases. The CDR3 spells CASSLGTAGNTIYF. The CDR3, as DNA: TGTGCCAGCAGCCTCGGGACAGCAGGAAACACCATATATTTT.

The rearrangement joins TRBV28 to TRBJ1-1, with 10 nucleotides matching TRBD1. Germline V CDR1 and CDR2: MDHEN, SYDVKM. J gave up 6 bases and V 5 bases, and 6 bases lay outside the gene matches. The CDR3 loop spans 14 amino acids. The CDR3 spells CASSPSDRGSEAFF. The CDR3 DNA reads TGTGCCAGCAGTCCCTCGGACAGGGGGTCTGAAGCTTTCTTT.

The rearrangement uses TRBV7-2 and TRBJ2-2; D unclear. V lost 11 bases, J lost 6 bases, and 13 bases lay in between. Germline CDR1 and CDR2: SGHTA and FQGNSA. This CDR3 comprises 12 residues. Written as DNA, the CDR3 is TGTGCCGGATCCTTTGGCTCCGGGGAGCTGTTTTTT. Translating it yields CAGSFGSGELFF.

V is TRBV5-1 and J is TRBJ1-4; D gene ambiguous. Deletions cut 5 bases from V and 6 bases from J, with 5 bases between. The length of the CDR3 is 11 residues. The germline V gene encodes CDR1 SGHRS and CDR2 YFSETQ. CDR3 protein: CASRRDEKLFF. The CDR3 DNA reads as TGCGCCAGCAGGAGAGATGAAAAACTGTTTTTT.